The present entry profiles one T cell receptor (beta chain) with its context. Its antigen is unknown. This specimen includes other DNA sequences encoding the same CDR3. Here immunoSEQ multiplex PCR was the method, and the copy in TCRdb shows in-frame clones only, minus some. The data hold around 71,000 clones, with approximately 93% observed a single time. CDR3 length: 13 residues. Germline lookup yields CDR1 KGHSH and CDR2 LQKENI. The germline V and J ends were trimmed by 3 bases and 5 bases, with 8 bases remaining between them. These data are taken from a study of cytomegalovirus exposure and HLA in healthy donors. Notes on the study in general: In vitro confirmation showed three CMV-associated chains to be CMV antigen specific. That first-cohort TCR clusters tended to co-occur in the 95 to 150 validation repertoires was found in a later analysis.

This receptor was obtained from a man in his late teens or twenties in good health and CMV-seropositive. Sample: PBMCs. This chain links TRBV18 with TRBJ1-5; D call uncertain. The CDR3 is CASSPGGDQPQHF. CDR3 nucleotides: TGTGCCAGCTCACCCGGAGGAGATCAGCCCCAGCATTTT.